This T cell receptor (beta chain) was sequenced during a study of blood T cell repertoires in COVID-19. Study-level background: Sources were T cells, B-cell-depleted T cells, or PBMCs; the material itself was cDNA or gDNA.

Original analysis: The assay estimated nucleated cells by amplifying reference gene primers. The table came from immunoSEQ multiplex PCR; TCRdb's copy has only in-frame clones and leaves some out. The D gene and trimming were derived from the DNA, and the V and J assignments and clone size from that table. The sample lists 110,000 or so clones, 84% occurring once. Germline V gene lookup returns CDR1 MGHRA and CDR2 YSYEKL. V gave up 0 bases and J gave up 12 bases, with 11 bases separating them. This CDR3 has 13 residues. Sequenced sample: peripheral blood. V is TRBV4-1 and J is TRBJ1-4; D call uncertain. The receptor comes from a woman in her forties with acute or convalescent COVID-19. CDR3 bases: TGCGCCAGCAGCCAAGATTTCGGTAAAGAACTGTTTTTT. Protein: CASSQDFGKELFF.